The clone carrying this T cell receptor beta chain was recorded many times. Its antigen is unidentified. The data were obtained in a study of blood T cells in healthy people across ages. General study points: Both naive CD4+ cell counts and diversity were greater in long-lived donors than in aged donors.

The CDR3 runs 19 residues. CDR1 and CDR2 (germline): SGHRS, YFSETQ. V lost 0 bases and J lost 0, with 19 bases in between. Sample-barcoded 5' priming and a J-beta primer mix drove a second PCR of about 6 to 12 cycles. Each CDR3 protein is one row after TCRdb ran MiXCR on the 5' RACE reads. Here the sample spans roughly 700,000 distinct CDR3 sequences, roughly 32% being singletons. The specimen sequenced was blood. The origin of this receptor is a woman over 75 in good health. The J gene is TRBJ2-4, the V gene TRBV5-1; possible D gene TRBD1, 6 bases. CDR3 loop: CASSLEATGSTQAKNIQYF. In DNA form, the CDR3 reads TGCGCCAGCAGCTTGGAGGCGACAGGTTCAACCCAAGCCAAAAACATTCAGTACTTC.